This T cell receptor beta chain emerged from a study of Graves' ophthalmopathy and Graves' hyperthyroidism (dated by TCRdb to the late 2010s). For context, the study as a whole: Peripheral blood was collected before any treatment was given, at the time of initial diagnosis. The study used TCR beta repertoire signatures to distinguish Graves' ophthalmopathy from Graves' hyperthyroidism and to predict progression to ophthalmopathy. In total, 135 blood samples were TCR-sequenced: approximately 42 ophthalmopathy, some 75 hyperthyroidism and about 17 hyperthyroidism-to-ophthalmopathy patients. To explore V-J signatures that separate ophthalmopathy from hyperthyroidism, a discovery set of about 100 patients was enrolled, consisting of about 43 with ophthalmopathy and some 59 with stable hyperthyroidism. The independent validation cohort included approximately 19 hyperthyroidism patients plus 17 patients who later progressed from hyperthyroidism to ophthalmopathy. In roughly 6 hyperthyroidism patients, the T-cell repertoire of thyroid tissue was compared with the T-cell repertoire of blood. After sampling, hyperthyroidism patients received methimazole starting at 30 mg daily, and ophthalmopathy patients received high-dose intravenous methylprednisolone. General conclusions and limits of the study: Ophthalmopathy was separated from stable hyperthyroidism by the 13-signature model with about 88% sensitivity and 81% to 84% specificity in cross-validation and with 80%/75% in the test set. Most of the expanded thyroid clonotypes with a frequency above 0.001 were also detected in blood, and it was suggested that the thyroid immune response may be reflected by blood repertoires. Sample size was not statistically predetermined, and group allocation was not concealed from the investigators. In validation, the model predicted ophthalmopathy progression with 70.59% sensitivity and 72.22% specificity; approximately 12 predicted patients were CT-confirmed with GO in a median of about 6.1 months.

About this clonotype itself: Its recognized antigen is unknown. No much larger clone is present one base from it, and per-base qualities are unavailable.

Cut back by 0 bases and 4 bases, the V and J ends lie 12 bases apart. Spanning cysteine to phenylalanine, the CDR3 consists of 15 amino acids. The only DNA kept is the CDR3, 45 bases in frame from the first base. The CDR1 and CDR2 encoded by the germline V gene are LGHNA and YNFKEQ. Ophthalmopathy patients had moderately to severely active disease, Clinical Activity Score of at least 3, NOSPECS grade of at least 4, and disease duration under 3 months. Patients with other autoimmune diseases, uncontrolled infections, pregnancy or lactation were excluded from the study. Clinical symptoms, serum thyroxine, TRAb, thyroid ultrasound and orbital computed tomography were used for diagnosis. Using Ficoll-Paque density gradient centrifugation, PBMCs were isolated from less than 11 ml of fresh peripheral blood. Total RNA was extracted with Trizol reagent and quality-checked on an Agilent 2100 Bioanalyzer. TCR beta CDR3 regions were amplified from RNA transcripts for repertoire sequencing. The first round was an RT-PCR using HTBI primers with the Qiagen OneStep RT-PCR kit, and this first round was followed by a second-round multiplex PCR, then size selection and purification. Sequencing of the libraries was carried out on an Illumina HiSeq2000 in paired-end mode with 100 bp reads. Per the original workflow: SOAPnuke was used for read processing, and reads with adapters, uncalled bases, a mean Phred below 15, or no exact constant-primer or identifier match were discarded. COPE v1.2.5 was used to merge high-quality paired reads. Each unique nucleotide sequence was treated as a clonotype, and MiTCR v1.1 was used to align the clonotypes to the IMGT TRB V, D and J references. The analysis was limited to V-J combinations with a frequency above 0.0001, which together covered 99.2% of the repertoires. For each V-J combination, a TCR clonal expansion and chaos score was defined as the ratio of F50 clonal expansion to chaos observed in the TCRdist matrix. Welch's t-statistics and random forest were used to narrow the features down to around twelve V-J combinations, which were then fed into a naive Bayes classifier. The Morisita-Horn index was used to measure how similar the thyroid and blood repertoires were. TCRdb handled the public reads itself, with Q25 trimming in fastp and clone calling in MiXCR, and kept productive beta chains. Rows merge per CDR3 protein into single entries with the most common DNA and genes. These V and J calls derive from TCRdb rather than the authors' analysis. This sample gives almost 750,000 distinct CDR3 sequences in total; roughly 40% of them show up just once. The ten largest clonotypes hold around 40% of the sample.

The clonotype comes from an adult man with Graves' ophthalmopathy. Specimen: peripheral blood. The chain is encoded by TRBV4-2 joined to TRBJ1-2; no D gene can be assigned with confidence. The bases are TGTGCCAGCAGCCAAGATTCTACAACTCGCTATGGCTACACCTTC. This codes for CASSQDSTTRYGYTF.